This note documents a single T cell receptor beta chain sequence. This sample was included in a study of Ad26.COV2.S vaccination and SARS-CoV-2 variants. Sequencing used immunoSEQ multiplex PCR; TCRdb keeps in-frame clones, though not all of them. Of a few hundred thousand clones in the sample, 92% were seen once. As for treatment: some 20 received Ad26.COV2.S at low or high dose, single or two shots; about five received placebo; per-sample allocation not given. Day 63 after the first vaccine or placebo injection was the time point for sampling. This material consisted of peripheral blood, taken in a trial of Ad26.COV2.S vaccine versus placebo. This TCR was sampled from a person aged 18-65 years who received the Ad26.COV2.S COVID-19 vaccine or a placebo.

Written as DNA, the CDR3 is TGTGCCACCAGCAGAGAAGCCGGGACTAGCACAGATACGCAGTATTTT. As protein: CATSREAGTSTDTQYF. V usage is TRBV15 and J usage is TRBJ2-3; D perhaps matches TRBD2 (6 bases). From germline, CDR1 is LNHNV and CDR2 YYDKDF (reference sequence). The CDR3 has 16 amino acids. V lost 0 bases, J lost 0 bases, and 10 bases lay in between.